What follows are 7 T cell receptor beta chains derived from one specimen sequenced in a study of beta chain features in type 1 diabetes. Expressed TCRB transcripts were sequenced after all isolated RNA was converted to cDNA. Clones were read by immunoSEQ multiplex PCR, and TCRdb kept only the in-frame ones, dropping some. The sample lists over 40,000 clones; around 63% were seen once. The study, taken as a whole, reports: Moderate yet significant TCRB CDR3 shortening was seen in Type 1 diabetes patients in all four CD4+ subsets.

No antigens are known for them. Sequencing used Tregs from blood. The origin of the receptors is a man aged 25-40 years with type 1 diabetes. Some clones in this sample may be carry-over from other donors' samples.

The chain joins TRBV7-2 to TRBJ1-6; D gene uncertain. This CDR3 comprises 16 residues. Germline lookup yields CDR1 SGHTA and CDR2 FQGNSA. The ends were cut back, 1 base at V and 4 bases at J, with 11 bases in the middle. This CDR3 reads CASSLGSNSYNSPLHF. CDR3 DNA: TGTGCCAGCAGCTTAGGATCAAACAGTTATAATTCACCCCTCCACTTT.

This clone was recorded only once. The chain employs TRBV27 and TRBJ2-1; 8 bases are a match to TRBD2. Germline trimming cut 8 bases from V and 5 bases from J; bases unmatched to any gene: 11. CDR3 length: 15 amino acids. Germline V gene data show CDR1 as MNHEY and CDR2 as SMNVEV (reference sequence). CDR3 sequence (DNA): TGTGCCAGCCTCCTGAGGGCGGGGGGACACAATGAGCAGTTCTTC. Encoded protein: CASLLRAGGHNEQFF.

This CDR3 is CASSYTGAAGANVLTF. CDR3 in DNA: TGTGCCAGCAGCTACACCGGTGCGGCCGGGGCCAACGTCCTGACTTTC. The chain has TRBV7-8 and TRBJ2-6; no firm D call. Germline lookup yields CDR1 SGHVS and CDR2 FQNEAQ. The CDR3 covers 16 residues. The ends were cut back, 4 bases at V and 4 bases at J, with 14 bases in the middle. Full variable domain (missing parts from reference TRBV7-8 and TRBJ2-6): GAGVSQSPRYKVAKRGQDVALRCDPISGHVSLFWYQQALGQGPEFLTYFQNEAQLDKSGLPSDRFFAERPEGSVSTLKIQRTQQEDSAVYLCASSYTGAAGANVLTFGAGSRLTVL.

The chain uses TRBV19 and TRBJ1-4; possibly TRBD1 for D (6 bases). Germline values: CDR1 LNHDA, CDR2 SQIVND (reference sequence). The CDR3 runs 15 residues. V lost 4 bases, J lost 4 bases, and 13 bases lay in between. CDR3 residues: CASSTRTAVNEKLFF. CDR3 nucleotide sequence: TGTGCCAGTAGTACCCGGACAGCGGTTAATGAAAAACTGTTTTTT. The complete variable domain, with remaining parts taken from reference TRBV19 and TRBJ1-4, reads DGGITQSPKYLFRKEGQNVTLSCEQNLNHDAMYWYRQDPGQGLRLIYYSQIVNDFQKGDIAEGYSVSREKKESFPLTVTSAQKNPTAFYLCASSTRTAVNEKLFFGSGTQLSVL.

CDR3 sequence reads: CASSYSGAPDSYGYTF. CDR3 nucleotides: TGTGCCAGCAGTTATTCAGGGGCGCCGGATAGCTATGGCTACACCTTC. The chain has TRBV6-5 and TRBJ1-2; TRBD1 is a possible D gene (6 bases). This CDR3 spans 16 amino acids. The V gene lost 3 bases and the J gene lost 4 bases, with 18 bases spanning the gap. The germline V gene has CDR1 MNHEY and CDR2 SVGAGI.

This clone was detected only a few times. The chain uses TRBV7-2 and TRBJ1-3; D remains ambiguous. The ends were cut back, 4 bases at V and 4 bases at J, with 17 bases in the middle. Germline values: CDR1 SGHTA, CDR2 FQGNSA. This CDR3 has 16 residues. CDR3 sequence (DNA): TGTGCCAGCAGCTGGTACGGCGGGTCGTGGGGAAACACCATATATTTT. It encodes CASSWYGGSWGNTIYF.

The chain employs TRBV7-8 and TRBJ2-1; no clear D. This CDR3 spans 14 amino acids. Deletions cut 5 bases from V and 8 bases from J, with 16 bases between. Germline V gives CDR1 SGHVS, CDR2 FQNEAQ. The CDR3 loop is CASSLLIYPDEQFF. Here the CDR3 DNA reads TGTGCCAGCAGCCTGCTTATCTACCCGGATGAGCAGTTCTTC.